The T cell receptor (beta chain) described here comes from a study of T cells in Graves' hyperthyroidism and ophthalmopathy. Germline values: CDR1 SGHNT, CDR2 YYREEE (reference sequence). V dropped 1 base and J dropped 2; count of bases not matched to a gene: 9. There are 18 residues in the CDR3. RNA transcripts provided the source from which TCR beta CDR3 regions were amplified. The HTBI primer set served for first-round RT-PCR of the TCR CDR3. TCRdb re-derived calls from the multiplex PCR reads in MiXCR, one entry per CDR3 protein. The table records around 300,000 distinct CDR3 sequences, roughly 15% of them present only once.

The chain is built from TRBV5-4 and TRBJ2-5; 12 bases agree with TRBD2. The sequencing input was blood. The sequence was collected from a woman aged 25 to 39 with Graves' hyperthyroidism that later progressed to Graves' ophthalmopathy. This CDR3 is CASSLSLAGGIRQETQYF. CDR3 DNA: TGTGCCAGCAGCTTGAGCCTAGCGGGAGGGATTCGACAAGAGACCCAGTACTTC.